This TCR beta chain was sequenced in a study of T cell clonotyping in hematopoietic cell transplantation. General study results and limits: Without cell sorting, CD4 versus CD8 contributions remain unresolved.

Details on this clone: Its antigen is not known.

Using immunoSEQ multiplex PCR, the repertoire was profiled, and TCRdb retains in-frame clones only, with some absent. The sample consists of some 11,000 clones, approximately 51% of them appearing once. The clonotype comes from a man between 50 and 59 years old in good health. Some clones in this sample may be carry-over from other donors' samples. Sequencing input: peripheral blood mononuclear cells.

CDR3 in DNA: TGTGCCAGCCGACTCGCAGGGCTGGGCGAGCAGTACTTC. Amino acid sequence: CASRLAGLGEQYF. This chain links TRBV6-1 with TRBJ2-7; D is perhaps TRBD1 (5 bases). The germline CDR1 and CDR2 sequences are MNHNS and SASEGT. Trimming left V 8 bases short and J 6 bases short, with 17 bases between. The CDR3 has 13 residues.